What follows describes a single T cell receptor (beta chain). The data were taken from a study of beta chain features in type 1 diabetes. CDR1 SGDLS and CDR2 YYNGEE come from the germline V gene. V was cut by 2 bases and J by 0 bases, with 10 bases left in between. The CDR3 length is 15 residues. Expressed TCRB transcripts were sequenced after all isolated RNA was converted to cDNA. The table came from immunoSEQ multiplex PCR; TCRdb's copy has only in-frame clones and leaves some out. This table has 200,000 to 300,000 clones, 27% appearing once. This receptor was taken from a man aged 25 to 45 in good health. The sequenced sample consisted of central memory CD4+ T cells from blood. The genes are TRBV9 and TRBJ2-3, with D possibly TRBD2 on 5 matching bases. CDR3 amino acids: CASSVSALSTDTQYF. CDR3 DNA sequence: TGTGCCAGCAGCGTTAGCGCTTTAAGCACAGATACGCAGTATTTT.